This entry describes one T cell receptor (beta chain). The target antigen is unknown. The sample comes from a study of shared clonotypes between healthy human individuals. Whole-study context: Every donor yielded three CD4 naive, three CD4 memory, two CD8 naive and one CD8 memory plate. The study's findings and limits: Clonotypes which were not shared had lower generation probabilities than clonotypes that all four donors shared. Large sequencing depth failed to make sorted-subset sequencing complete, rarefaction showed.

Only in-frame clones appear in the TCRdb table, and some are missing; sequencing was by immunoSEQ multiplex PCR. The sample holds fewer than 1.4 million clones, more than 75% seen once. The sample comprised memory CD4+ T cells from PBMCs. Subset defined: CD45RA-negative fraction. The receptor was isolated from a man aged 18-30 years in good health. Some clones in this sample may be carry-over from other donors' samples.

CDR3: CASSFDRTDEGGQPQHF. In DNA, the CDR3 is TGTGCCAGCAGCTTCGACAGGACAGACGAGGGAGGTCAGCCCCAGCATTTT. J is TRBJ1-5 and V is TRBV7-6, with D possibly matching TRBD1 (6 bases). V lost 3 bases to trimming and J lost 6 bases, with 21 bases between them. Germline CDR1 reads SGHVS; CDR2 reads FNYEAQ. This CDR3 region has 17 residues.